The entry that follows covers one T cell receptor (beta chain) sequence. The antigen is not known. The data stem from a study of cytomegalovirus exposure and HLA in healthy donors. Study-wide background: The approximately 130 validation repertoires matched the roughly 650 first-cohort repertoires in platform, a later analysis reported.

The study, taken as a whole, reports: Testing in vitro showed a few CMV-associated chains specific for CMV antigens.

The germline V and J ends were trimmed by 7 bases and 7 bases, with 10 bases remaining between them. The CDR3 extends over 11 amino acids. Germline values: CDR1 LNHDA, CDR2 SQIVND (reference sequence). Sequencing was performed with immunoSEQ multiplex PCR; in TCRdb, only in-frame clones are kept and a portion is missing. The sample has some 140,000 clones, roughly nine tenths seen once. The rearrangement links TRBV19 to TRBJ1-1; no firm D call. The sequenced sample consisted of PBMCs. This receptor was obtained from a woman aged 18-30 years in good health and CMV-seropositive. The CDR3 DNA reads as TGTGCCAGTATTAGCCCCGGTGAAGCTTTCTTT. It translates to CASISPGEAFF.